This TCR beta chain came from a study of patients and donors after allogeneic stem cell transplantation. The germline V gene has CDR1 MNHNY and CDR2 SVGAGI (reference sequence). V lost 8 bases to trimming and J lost 4 bases; unmatched junction nucleotides: 9. The CDR3 is made up of 15 amino acids. TCRdb called the RT-PCR reads again in MiXCR, with one record for every CDR3 protein. Of a few hundred thousand distinct CDR3 sequences in the sample, less than 50% are singletons; the top ten hold 11%. The sequenced material came from blood, either unsorted or a sorted T cell fraction (not recorded which). The sequence derives from a human donor who was either an allogeneic HSCT recipient or a stem cell or donor lymphocyte infusion donor (not recorded which). It is not recorded whose cells these are; they may come from a transplant donor. This chain connects TRBV6-6 to TRBJ1-1; TRBD1 aligns across 11 bases. The CDR3 is CASLTPGQGGTEAFF. The CDR3 DNA reads TGTGCCAGCCTAACTCCGGGACAGGGGGGCACTGAAGCTTTCTTT.